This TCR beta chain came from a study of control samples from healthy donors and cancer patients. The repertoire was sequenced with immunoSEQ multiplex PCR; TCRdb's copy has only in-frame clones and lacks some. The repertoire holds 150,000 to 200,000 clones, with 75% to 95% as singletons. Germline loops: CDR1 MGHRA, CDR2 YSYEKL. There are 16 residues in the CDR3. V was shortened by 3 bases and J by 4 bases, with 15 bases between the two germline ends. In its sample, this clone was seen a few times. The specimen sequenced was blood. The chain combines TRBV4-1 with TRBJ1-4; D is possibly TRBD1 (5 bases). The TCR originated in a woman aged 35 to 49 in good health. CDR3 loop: CASSQGAGTGNEKLFF. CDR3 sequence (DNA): TGCGCCAGCAGCCAGGGTGCCGGGACGGGTAATGAAAAACTGTTTTTT.